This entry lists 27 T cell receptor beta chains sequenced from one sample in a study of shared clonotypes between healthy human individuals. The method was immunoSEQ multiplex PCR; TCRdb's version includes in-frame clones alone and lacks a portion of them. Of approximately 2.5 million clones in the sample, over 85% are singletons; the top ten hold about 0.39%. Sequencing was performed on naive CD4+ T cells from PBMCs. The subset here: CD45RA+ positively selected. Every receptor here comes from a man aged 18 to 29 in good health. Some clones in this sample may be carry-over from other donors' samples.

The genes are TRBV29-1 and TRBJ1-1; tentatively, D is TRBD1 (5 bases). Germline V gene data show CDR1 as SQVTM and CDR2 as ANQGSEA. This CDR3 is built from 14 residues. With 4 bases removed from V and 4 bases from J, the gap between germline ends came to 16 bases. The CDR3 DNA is TGCAGCGTTGGGGGACGGAGGGACCCCACTGAAGCTTTCTTT. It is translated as CSVGGRRDPTEAFF.

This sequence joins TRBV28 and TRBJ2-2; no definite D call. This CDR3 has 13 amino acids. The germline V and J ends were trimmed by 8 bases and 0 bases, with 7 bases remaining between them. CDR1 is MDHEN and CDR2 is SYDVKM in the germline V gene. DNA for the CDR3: TGTGCCAGCCGACACTCGAACACCGGGGAGCTGTTTTTT. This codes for CASRHSNTGELFF. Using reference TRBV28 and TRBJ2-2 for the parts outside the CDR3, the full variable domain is DVKVTQSSRYLVKRTGEKVFLECVQDMDHENMFWYRQDPGLGLRLIYFSYDVKMKEKGDIPEGYSVSREKKERFSLILESASTNQTSMYLCASRHSNTGELFFGEGSRLTVL.

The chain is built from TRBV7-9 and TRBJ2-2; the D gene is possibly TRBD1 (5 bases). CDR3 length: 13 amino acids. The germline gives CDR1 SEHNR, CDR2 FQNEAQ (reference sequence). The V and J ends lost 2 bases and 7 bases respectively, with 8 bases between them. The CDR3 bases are TGTGCCAGCAGCTTACTAGGGGTCGGGGAGCTGTTTTTT. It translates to CASSLLGVGELFF.

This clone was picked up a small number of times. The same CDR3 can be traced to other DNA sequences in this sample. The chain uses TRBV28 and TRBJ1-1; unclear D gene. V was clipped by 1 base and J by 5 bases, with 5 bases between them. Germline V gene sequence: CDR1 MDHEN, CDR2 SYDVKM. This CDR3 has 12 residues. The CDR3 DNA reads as TGTGCCAGCAGTTTATTGCAAACTGAAGCTTTCTTT. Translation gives CASSLLQTEAFF.

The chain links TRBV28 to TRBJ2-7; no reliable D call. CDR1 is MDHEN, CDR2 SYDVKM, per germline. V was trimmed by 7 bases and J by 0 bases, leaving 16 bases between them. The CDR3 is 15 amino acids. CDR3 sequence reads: CASTKPDRSSYEQYF. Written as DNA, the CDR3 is TGTGCCAGCACCAAGCCCGACCGGAGCTCCTACGAGCAGTACTTC.

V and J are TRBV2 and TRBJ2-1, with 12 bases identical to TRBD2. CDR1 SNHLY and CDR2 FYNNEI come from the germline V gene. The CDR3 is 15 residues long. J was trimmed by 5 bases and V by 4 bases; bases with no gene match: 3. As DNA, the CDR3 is TGTGCCAGCAGTGCTGGGACTAGCGGGCACAATGAGCAGTTCTTC. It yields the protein CASSAGTSGHNEQFF.

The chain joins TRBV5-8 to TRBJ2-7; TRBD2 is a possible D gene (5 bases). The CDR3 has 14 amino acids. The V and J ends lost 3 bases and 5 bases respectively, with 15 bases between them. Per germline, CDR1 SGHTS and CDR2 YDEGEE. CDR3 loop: CASSSPWVGDEQYF. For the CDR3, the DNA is TGTGCCAGCAGCTCCCCTTGGGTCGGGGACGAGCAGTACTTC.

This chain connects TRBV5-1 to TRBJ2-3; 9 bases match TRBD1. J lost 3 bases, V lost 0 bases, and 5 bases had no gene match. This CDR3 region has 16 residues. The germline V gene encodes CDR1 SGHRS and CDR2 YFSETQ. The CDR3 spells CASSLGTGGLTDTQYF. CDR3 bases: TGCGCCAGCAGCTTGGGTACAGGGGGCTTAACAGATACGCAGTATTTT.

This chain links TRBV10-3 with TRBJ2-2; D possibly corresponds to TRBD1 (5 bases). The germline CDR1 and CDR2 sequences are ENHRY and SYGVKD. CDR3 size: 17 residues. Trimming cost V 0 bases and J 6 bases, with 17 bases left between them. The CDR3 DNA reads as TGTGCCATCAGTGAGTCTGACAGACCCCGGCGAGCCGGGGAGCTGTTTTTT. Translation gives CAISESDRPRRAGELFF.

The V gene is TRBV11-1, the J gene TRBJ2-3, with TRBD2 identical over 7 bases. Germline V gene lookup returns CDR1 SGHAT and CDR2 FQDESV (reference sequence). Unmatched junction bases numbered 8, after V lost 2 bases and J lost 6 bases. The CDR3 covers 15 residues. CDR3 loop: CASSLRGRARDTQYF. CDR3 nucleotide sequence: TGTGCCAGCAGCTTACGGGGGAGGGCCCGTGATACGCAGTATTTT. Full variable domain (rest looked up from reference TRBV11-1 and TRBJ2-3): EAEVAQSPRYKITEKSQAVAFWCDPISGHATLYWYRQILGQGPELLVQFQDESVVDDSQLPKDRFSAERLKGVDSTLKIQPAELGDSAMYLCASSLRGRARDTQYFGPGTRLTVL.

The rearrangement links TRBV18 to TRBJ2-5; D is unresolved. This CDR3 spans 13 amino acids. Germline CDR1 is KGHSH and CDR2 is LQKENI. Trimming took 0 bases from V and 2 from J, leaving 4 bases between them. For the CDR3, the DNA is TGTGCCAGCTCACCACCGCTACAAGAGACCCAGTACTTC. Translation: CASSPPLQETQYF.

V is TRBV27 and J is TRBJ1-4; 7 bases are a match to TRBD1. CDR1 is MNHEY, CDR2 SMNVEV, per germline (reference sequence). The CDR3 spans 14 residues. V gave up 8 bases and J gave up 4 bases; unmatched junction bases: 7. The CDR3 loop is CASGRGRFNEKLFF. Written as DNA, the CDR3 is TGTGCCAGCGGGAGGGGGCGTTTTAATGAAAAACTGTTTTTT.

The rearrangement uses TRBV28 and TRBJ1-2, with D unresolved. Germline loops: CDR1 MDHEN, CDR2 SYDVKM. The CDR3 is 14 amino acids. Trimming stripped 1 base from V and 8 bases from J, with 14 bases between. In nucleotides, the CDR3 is TGTGCCAGCAGTTTATTAATTACGGGGAGCGGCTACACCTTC. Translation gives CASSLLITGSGYTF.

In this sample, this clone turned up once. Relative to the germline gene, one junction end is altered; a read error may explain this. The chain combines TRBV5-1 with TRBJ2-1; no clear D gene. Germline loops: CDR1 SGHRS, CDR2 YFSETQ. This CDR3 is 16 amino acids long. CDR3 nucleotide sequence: TGCGTCAGCAGCTTGGGAAGGACGGTTGGACGTAATGAGCAGTTCTTC. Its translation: CVSSLGRTVGRNEQFF.

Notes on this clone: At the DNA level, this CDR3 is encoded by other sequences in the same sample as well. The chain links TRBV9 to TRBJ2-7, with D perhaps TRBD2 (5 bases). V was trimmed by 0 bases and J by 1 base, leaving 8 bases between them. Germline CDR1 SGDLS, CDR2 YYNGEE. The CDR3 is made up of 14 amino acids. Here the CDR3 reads CASSVEPGSYEQYF. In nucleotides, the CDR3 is TGTGCCAGCAGCGTAGAACCGGGGTCCTACGAGCAGTACTTC.

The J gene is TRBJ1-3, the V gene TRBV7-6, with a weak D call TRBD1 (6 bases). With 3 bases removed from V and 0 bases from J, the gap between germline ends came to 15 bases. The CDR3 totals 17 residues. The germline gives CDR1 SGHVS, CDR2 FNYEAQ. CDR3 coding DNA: TGTGCCAGCAGCTTTATGGGGGCGGGCAACTCTGGAAACACCATATATTTT. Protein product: CASSFMGAGNSGNTIYF.

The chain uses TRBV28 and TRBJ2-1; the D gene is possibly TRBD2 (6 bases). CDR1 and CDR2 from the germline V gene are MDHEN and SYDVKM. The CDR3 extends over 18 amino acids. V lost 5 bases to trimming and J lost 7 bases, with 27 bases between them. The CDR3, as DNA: TGTGCCAGCAGTCCTATGGGACTCAGAACTAACCCGCGGAATGAGCAGTTCTTC. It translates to CASSPMGLRTNPRNEQFF.

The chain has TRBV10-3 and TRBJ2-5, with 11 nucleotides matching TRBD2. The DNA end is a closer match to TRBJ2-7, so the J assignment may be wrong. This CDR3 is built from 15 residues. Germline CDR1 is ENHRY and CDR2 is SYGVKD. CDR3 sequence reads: CAISEVAGGPYEQYF. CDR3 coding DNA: TGTGCCATCAGTGAAGTAGCGGGAGGGCCCTACGAGCAGTACTTC.

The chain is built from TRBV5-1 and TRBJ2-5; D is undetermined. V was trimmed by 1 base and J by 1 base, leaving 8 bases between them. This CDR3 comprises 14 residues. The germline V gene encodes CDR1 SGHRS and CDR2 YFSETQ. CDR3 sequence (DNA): TGCGCCAGCAGCTTGAAAGCGACCCAAGAGACCCAGTACTTC. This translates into CASSLKATQETQYF.

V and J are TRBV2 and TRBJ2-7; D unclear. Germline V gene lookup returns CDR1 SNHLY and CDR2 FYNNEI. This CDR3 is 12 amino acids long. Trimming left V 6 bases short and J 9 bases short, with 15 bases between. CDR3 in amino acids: CASRADTLWQYF. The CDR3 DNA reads TGTGCCAGCAGAGCCGACACTCTCTGGCAGTACTTC.

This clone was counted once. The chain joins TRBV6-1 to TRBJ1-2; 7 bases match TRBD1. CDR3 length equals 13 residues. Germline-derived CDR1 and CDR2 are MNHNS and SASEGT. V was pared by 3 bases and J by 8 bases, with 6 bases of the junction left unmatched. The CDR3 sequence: CASSDRDRDGYTF. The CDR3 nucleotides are TGTGCCAGCAGTGATCGAGACAGGGACGGCTACACCTTC.

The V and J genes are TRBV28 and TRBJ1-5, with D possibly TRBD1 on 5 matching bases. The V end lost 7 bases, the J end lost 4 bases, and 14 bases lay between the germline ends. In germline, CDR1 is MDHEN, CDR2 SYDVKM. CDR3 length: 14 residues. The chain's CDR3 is CASMYRSSNQPQHF. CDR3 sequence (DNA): TGTGCCAGCATGTACAGGAGCAGTAATCAGCCCCAGCATTTT. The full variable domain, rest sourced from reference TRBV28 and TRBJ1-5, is DVKVTQSSRYLVKRTGEKVFLECVQDMDHENMFWYRQDPGLGLRLIYFSYDVKMKEKGDIPEGYSVSREKKERFSLILESASTNQTSMYLCASMYRSSNQPQHFGDGTRLSIL.

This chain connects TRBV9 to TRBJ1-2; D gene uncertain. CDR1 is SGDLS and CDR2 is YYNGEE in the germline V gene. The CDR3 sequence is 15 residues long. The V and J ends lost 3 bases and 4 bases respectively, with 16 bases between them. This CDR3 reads CASSGVGQPIYGYTF. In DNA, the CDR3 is TGTGCCAGCAGCGGGGTCGGGCAGCCCATCTATGGCTACACCTTC. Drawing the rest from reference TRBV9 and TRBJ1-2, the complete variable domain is DSGVTQTPKHLITATGQRVTLRCSPRSGDLSVYWYQQSLDQGLQFLIQYYNGEERAKGNILERFSAQQFPDLHSELNLSSLELGDSALYFCASSGVGQPIYGYTFGSGTRLTVV.

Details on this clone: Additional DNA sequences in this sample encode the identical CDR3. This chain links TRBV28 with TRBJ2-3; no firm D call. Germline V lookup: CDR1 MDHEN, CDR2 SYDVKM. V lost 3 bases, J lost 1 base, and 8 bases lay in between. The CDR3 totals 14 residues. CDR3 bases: TGTGCCAGCAGTTTCGCAAGGGGCACAGATACGCAGTATTTT. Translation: CASSFARGTDTQYF.

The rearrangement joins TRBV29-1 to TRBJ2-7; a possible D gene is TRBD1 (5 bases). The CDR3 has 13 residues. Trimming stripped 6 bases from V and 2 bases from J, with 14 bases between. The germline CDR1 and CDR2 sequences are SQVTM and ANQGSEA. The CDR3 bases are TGCAGCGTCAAGACAGTCTTAACCTACGAGCAGTACTTC. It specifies CSVKTVLTYEQYF.

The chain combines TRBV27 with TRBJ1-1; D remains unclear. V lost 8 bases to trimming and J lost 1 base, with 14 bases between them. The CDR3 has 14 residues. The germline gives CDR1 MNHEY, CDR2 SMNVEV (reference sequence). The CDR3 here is CASGGRTPNTEAFF. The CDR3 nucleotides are TGTGCCAGCGGCGGGAGGACCCCGAACACTGAAGCTTTCTTT.

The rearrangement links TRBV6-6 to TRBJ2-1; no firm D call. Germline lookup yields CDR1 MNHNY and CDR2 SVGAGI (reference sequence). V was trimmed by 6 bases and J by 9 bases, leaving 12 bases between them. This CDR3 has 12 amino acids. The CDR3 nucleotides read TGTGCCAGCAGCTACCGGGCGTCTGAGCAGTTCTTC. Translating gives CASSYRASEQFF.